This T cell receptor (beta chain) is from a study of blood T cells in healthy people across ages. This CDR3 has 14 amino acids. The germline V gene encodes CDR1 SGHVS and CDR2 FNYEAQ. Regarding this clonotype: Mismatch with germline at one junction end may stem from a read error.

The authors ran a second PCR of roughly 6 to 11 cycles using a sample-barcoded 5' primer and a J-beta primer mix. TCRdb reanalysed the 5' RACE reads using MiXCR and keeps one entry per CDR3 protein. This sample has 550,000 to 800,000 distinct CDR3 sequences, with approximately 31% found just once. The TCR was taken from an elderly woman in good health. The chain recombines TRBV7-6 with TRBJ2-1; D is unresolved. The sequenced sample was blood. As DNA, the CDR3 is TGTGCCTGCAGCTTAGGGCAATCCGCGGAGACCCAGTTCTTC. Translated, it gives CACSLGQSAETQFF. Supplemented by reference TRBV7-6 and TRBJ2-1, the full variable domain reads GAGVSQSPRYKVTKRGQDVALRCDPISGHVSLYWYRQALGQGPEFLTYFNYEAQQDKSGLPNDRFSAERPEGSISTLTIQRTEQRDSAMYRCACSLGQSAETQFFGPGTRLTVL.